This T cell receptor delta chain was captured by sequencing in a study of γδ T cells in repeated Plasmodium falciparum infection. Trimming cost V 5 bases and J 0 bases, with 37 bases left between them. CDR1 is TSWWSYY, CDR2 QGS, per germline. The CDR3 is 23 residues long. TCRdb ran CATT on the multiplex PCR reads. Of 93,000 or so delta-chain clones listed, roughly 0.9% are singletons. With respect to this clone: The TCRdb record carries a much larger clone's protein, which differs from this DNA's translation at residue 7; a read error is the likely cause, and the protein listed here is the DNA translation.

Vgamma9/Vdelta2+ and Vdelta2-negative gammadelta T cells were flow-sorted from PBMC for bulk sequencing. The chain employs TRDV1 and TRDJ1, with D maybe TRDD3 (7 bases). The clonotype originates from a pool of human donors (malaria-infected and uninfected, not separated). Sequencing input: gamma-delta T cells from blood. CDR3 in DNA: TGTGCTCTTGGGAGGATCATTCCTAAGTGGGGCCGGATGATGGGGGGATACACCGATAAACTCATCTTT. Its protein is CALGRIIPKWGRMMGGYTDKLIF.